This T cell receptor beta chain comes out of a study of OX40 agonist ivuxolimab in advanced cancers. Only in-frame clones appear in the TCRdb table, and some are missing; sequencing was by immunoSEQ multiplex PCR. Seen here are fewer than 55,000 clones, 88% observed once, and the top ten hold around 15%. The specimen was CD4+ or CD8+ T cells sorted from blood, collected in a trial of the OX40 agonist ivuxolimab. This TCR was sampled from an adult with an advanced solid tumor such as melanoma, head and neck, liver or kidney cancer.

The CDR3 loop reads CAWSGTGIGYTF. In DNA form, the CDR3 reads TGTGCCTGGTCCGGGACAGGGATAGGCTACACCTTC. The chain links TRBV30 to TRBJ1-2; 9 positions agree with TRBD1. This CDR3 has 12 residues. V lost 5 bases, J lost 8 bases, and 6 bases stayed unmatched. Germline V gene lookup returns CDR1 GTSNPN and CDR2 SVGIG (reference sequence).